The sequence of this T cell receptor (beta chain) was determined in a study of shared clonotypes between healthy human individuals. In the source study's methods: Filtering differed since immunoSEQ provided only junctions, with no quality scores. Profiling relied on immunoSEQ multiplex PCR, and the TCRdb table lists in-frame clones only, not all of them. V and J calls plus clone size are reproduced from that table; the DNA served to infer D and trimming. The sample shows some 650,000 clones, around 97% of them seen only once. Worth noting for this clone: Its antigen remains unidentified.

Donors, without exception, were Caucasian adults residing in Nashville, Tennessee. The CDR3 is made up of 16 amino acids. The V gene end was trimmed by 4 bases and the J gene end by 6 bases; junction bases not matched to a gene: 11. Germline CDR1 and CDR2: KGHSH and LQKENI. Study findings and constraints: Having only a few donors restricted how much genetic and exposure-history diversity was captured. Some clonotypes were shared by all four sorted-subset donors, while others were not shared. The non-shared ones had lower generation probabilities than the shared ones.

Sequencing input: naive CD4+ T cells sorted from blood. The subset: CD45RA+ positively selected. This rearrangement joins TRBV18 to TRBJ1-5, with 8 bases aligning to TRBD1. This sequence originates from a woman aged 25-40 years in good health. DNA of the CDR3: TGTGCCAGCTCACAACGCCCGGGACAGGCGGGTCAGCCCCAGCATTTT. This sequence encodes CASSQRPGQAGQPQHF.